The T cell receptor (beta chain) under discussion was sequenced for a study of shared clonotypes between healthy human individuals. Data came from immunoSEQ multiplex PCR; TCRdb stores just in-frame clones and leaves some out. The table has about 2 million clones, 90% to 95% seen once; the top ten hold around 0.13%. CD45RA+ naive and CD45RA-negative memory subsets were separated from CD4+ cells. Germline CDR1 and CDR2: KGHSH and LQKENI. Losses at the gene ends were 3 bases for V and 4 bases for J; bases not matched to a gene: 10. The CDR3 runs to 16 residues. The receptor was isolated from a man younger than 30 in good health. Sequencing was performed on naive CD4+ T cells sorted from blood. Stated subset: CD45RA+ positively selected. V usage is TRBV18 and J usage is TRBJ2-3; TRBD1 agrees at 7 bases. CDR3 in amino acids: CASSPPGQREPDTQYF. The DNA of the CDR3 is TGTGCCAGCTCACCTCCGGGACAGAGGGAACCAGATACGCAGTATTTT.